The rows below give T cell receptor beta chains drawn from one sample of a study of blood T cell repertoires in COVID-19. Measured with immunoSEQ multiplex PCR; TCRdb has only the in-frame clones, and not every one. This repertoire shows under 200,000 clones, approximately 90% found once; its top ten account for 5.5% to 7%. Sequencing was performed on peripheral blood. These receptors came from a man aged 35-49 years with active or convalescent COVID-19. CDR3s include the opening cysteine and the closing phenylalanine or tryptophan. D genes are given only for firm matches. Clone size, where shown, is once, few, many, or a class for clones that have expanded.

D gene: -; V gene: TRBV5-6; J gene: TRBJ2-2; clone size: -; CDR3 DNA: TGTGCCAGCAGCTTGGTTCCAGGGGCTCGGGCCGGGGAGCTGTTTTTT; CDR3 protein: CASSLVPGARAGELFF
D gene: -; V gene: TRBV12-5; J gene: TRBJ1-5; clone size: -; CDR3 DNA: TGTGCTAGTGGTTTAGTTGGAGGGGTTGGTCAGCCCCAGCATTTT; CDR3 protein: CASGLVGGVGQPQHF
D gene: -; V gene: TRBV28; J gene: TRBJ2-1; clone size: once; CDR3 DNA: TGTGCCAGCAGTGAGGCTCAGCAGTTCTTC; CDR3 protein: CASSEAQQFF
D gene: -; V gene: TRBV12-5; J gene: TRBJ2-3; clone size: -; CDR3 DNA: TGTGCTAGTGGTTTCACGGGGGACAGACGCACAGATACGCAGTATTTT; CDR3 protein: CASGFTGDRRTDTQYF
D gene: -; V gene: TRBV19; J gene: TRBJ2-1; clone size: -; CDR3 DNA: TGTGCCAGTAGTATAGGCGACAGACGTTCCTACAATGAGCAGTTCTTC; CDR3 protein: CASSIGDRRSYNEQFF
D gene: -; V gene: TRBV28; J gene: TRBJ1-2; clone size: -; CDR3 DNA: TGTGCCAGCAGTTTTCCCCCCACGGGCTATGGCTACACCTTC; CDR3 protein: CASSFPPTGYGYTF
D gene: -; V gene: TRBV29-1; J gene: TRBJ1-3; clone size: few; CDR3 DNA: TGCAGCGTTTATTCTGGAAACACCATATATTTT; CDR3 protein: CSVYSGNTIYF
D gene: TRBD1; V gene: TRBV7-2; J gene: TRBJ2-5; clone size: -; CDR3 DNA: TGTGCCAGCAGCCCAGCCGGGACAGAAGAGACCCAGTACTTC; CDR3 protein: CASSPAGTEETQYF
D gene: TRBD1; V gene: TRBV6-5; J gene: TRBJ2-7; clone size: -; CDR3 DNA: TGTGCCAGCAGGCCGACAGGGATCTTTGGGGAGCAGTACTTC; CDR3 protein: CASRPTGIFGEQYF
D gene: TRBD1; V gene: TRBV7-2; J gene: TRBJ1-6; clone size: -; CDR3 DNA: TGTGCCAGCAGCACCCGGACAGGGGGCGGAATGCCCCTCCACTTT; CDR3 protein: CASSTRTGGGMPLHF
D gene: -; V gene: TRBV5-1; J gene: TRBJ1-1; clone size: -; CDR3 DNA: TGCGCCAGCAGCTTGGGAGGTGCGGCCGAACTTGAAGCTTTCTTT; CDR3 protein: CASSLGGAAELEAFF
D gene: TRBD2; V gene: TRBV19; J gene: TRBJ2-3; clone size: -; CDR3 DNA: TGTGCCAGTAGCACCGGGACTAGCGTGTTTACGCAGTATTTT; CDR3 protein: CASSTGTSVFTQYF
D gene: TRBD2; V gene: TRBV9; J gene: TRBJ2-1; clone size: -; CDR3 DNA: TGTGCCAGCAGCGGCGACAAGGGACTAGCGGGGGGAGCCTACAATGAGCAGTTCTTC; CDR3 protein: CASSGDKGLAGGAYNEQFF
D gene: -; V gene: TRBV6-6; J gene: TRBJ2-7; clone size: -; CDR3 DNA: TGTGCCAGCAGGACACAGGACGAGCAGTACTTC; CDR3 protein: CASRTQDEQYF
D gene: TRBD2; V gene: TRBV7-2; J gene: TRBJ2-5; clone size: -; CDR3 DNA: TGTGCCAGCAGCTCGCCCCCTGGGCGCGGGGGGGCCGGAGAGACCCAGTACTTC; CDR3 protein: CASSSPPGRGGAGETQYF
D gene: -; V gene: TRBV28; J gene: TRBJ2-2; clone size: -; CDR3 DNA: TGTGCCAGCAGTTTATTATCCCTCCACACCGGGGAGCTGTTTTTT; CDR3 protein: CASSLLSLHTGELFF
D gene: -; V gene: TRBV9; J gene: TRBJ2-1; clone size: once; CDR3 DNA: TGTGCCAGCAGCGTAGCTCTTACAGCCTACAATGAGCAGTTCTTC; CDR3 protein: CASSVALTAYNEQFF
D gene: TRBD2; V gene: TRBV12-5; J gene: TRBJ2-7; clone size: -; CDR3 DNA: TGTGCTAGTGGCCCTAGCGGGAGACTCTACGAGCAGTACTTC; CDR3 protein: CASGPSGRLYEQYF
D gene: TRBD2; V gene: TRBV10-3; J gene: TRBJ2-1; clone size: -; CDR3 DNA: TGTGCCATCAGTGAGTCGGGACTAGCCTACAATGAGCAGTTCTTC; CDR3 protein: CAISESGLAYNEQFF
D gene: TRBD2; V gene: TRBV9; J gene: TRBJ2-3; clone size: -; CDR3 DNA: TGTGCCAGCAGCGTACGGCTAGCGGGAACAGATACGCAGTATTTT; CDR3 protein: CASSVRLAGTDTQYF
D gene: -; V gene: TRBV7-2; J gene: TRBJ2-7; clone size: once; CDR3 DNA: TGTGCCAGCAGCCCAGCGGTCGTGAAATTTCCCTACGAGCAGTACTTC; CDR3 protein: CASSPAVVKFPYEQYF
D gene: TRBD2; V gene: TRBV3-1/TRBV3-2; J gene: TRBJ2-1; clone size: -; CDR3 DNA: TGTGCCAGCAGCCAAGGGACTAGCGGGGGGTCCAATGAGCAGTTCTTC; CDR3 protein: CASSQGTSGGSNEQFF
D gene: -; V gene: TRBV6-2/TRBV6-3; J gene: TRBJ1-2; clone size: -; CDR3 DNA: TGTGCCAGCAGTTACTCGGCGACGGATCCAGGCGGCTACACCTTC; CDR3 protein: CASSYSATDPGGYTF
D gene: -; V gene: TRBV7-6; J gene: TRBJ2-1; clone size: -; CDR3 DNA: TGTGCCAGCAGCTTAGCGATACAGGGTGAGCAGTTCTTC; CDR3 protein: CASSLAIQGEQFF
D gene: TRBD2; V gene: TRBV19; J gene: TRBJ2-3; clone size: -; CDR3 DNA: TGTGCCAGTAGCTGGAGAGCGGGAAAGGTGGCAGATACGCAGTATTTT; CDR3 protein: CASSWRAGKVADTQYF
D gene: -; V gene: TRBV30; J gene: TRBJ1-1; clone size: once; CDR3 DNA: TGTGCCTGCGGCAGGGGACCTATGAACACTGAAGCTTTCTTT; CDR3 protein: CACGRGPMNTEAFF
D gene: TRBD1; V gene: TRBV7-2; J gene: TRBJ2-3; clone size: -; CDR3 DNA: TGTGCCAGCAGCACGAGACAGGGGTCTACAGATACGCAGTATTTT; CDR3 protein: CASSTRQGSTDTQYF
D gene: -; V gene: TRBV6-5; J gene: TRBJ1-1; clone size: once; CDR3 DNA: TGTGCCAGCAGTTTGACAGGTGAAGCTTTCTTT; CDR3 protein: CASSLTGEAFF
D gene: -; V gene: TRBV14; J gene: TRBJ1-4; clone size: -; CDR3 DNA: TGTGCCAGCAGCCAAGATCTGACAGCAAATGAAAAACTGTTTTTT; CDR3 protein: CASSQDLTANEKLFF
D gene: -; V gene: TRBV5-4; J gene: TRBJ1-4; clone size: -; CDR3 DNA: TGTGCCAGCAGCTCAGGGACTAACAGGCAGGTTGAAAAACTGTTTTTT; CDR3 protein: CASSSGTNRQVEKLFF
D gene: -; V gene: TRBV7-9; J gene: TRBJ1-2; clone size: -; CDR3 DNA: TGTGCCAGCGACCTGGCTAGCTATGGCTACACCTTC; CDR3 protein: CASDLASYGYTF
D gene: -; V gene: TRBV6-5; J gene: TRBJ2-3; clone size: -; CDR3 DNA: TGTGCCAGCAGTCTCCAAAGGAGACCCACAGATACGCAGTATTTT; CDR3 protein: CASSLQRRPTDTQYF
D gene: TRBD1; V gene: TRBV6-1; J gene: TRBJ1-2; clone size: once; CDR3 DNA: TGTGCCAGCAGTGAAGCCGCAGGGGGCGCCTATGGCTACACCTTC; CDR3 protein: CASSEAAGGAYGYTF
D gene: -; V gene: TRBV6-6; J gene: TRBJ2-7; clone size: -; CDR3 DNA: TGTGCCAGCAGTTCCGGGGAGCACGAGCAGTACTTC; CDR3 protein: CASSSGEHEQYF
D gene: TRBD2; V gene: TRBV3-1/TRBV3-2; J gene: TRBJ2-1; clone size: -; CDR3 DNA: TGTGCCAGCAGCCAAATCGGGGGGGCGAATGAGCAGTTCTTC; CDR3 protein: CASSQIGGANEQFF
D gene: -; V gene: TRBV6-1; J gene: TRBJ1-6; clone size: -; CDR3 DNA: TGTGCCAGCAGTGAACTACAGGCGTTGACGACCTATAATTCACCCCTCCACTTT; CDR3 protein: CASSELQALTTYNSPLHF
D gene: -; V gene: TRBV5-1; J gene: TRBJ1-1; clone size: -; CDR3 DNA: TGCGCCAGCAGCTTGACAGGGATGAACACTGAAGCTTTCTTT; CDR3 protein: CASSLTGMNTEAFF
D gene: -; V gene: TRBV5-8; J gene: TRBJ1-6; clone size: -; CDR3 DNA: TGTGCCAGCAGCTACGAGGACAGCGCCTATAATTCACCCCTCCACTTT; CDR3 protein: CASSYEDSAYNSPLHF
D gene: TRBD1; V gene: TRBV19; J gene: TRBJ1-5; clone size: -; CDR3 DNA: TGTGCCAGTAGTATCGACAGGGGGAGCAATCAGCCCCAGCATTTT; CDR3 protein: CASSIDRGSNQPQHF
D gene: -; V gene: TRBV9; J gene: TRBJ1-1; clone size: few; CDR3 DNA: TGTGCCAGCAGCGCAAACCCATCACAGGGCTCCGGGAACACTGAAGCTTTCTTT; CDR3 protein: CASSANPSQGSGNTEAFF
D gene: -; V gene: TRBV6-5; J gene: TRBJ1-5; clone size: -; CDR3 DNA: TGTGCCAGCAGTCCCCGAGCGGACAGCAATCAGCCCCAGCATTTT; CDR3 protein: CASSPRADSNQPQHF
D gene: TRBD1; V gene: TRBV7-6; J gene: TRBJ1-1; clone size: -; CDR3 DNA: TGTGCCAGCAGCACCCCGGGACAGGGGTTTATGTTCGCGGAAGCTTTCTTT; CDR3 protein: CASSTPGQGFMFAEAFF
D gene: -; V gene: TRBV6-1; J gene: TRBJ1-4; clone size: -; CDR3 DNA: TGTGCCAGCAGTGGATGGGGCAGCTCAACTAATGAAAAACTGTTTTTT; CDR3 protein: CASSGWGSSTNEKLFF
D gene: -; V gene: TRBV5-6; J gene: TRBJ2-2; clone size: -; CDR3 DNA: TGTGCCAGCACCCTCAAACCCCATCTAGGGCTGTTTTTT; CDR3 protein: CASTLKPHLGLFF
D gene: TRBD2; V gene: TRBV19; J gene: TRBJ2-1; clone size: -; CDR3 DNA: TGTGCCAGTAGTGGGACTAGCGGCTACAATGAGCAGTTCTTC; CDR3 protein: CASSGTSGYNEQFF
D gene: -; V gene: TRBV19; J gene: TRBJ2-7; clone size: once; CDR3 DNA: TGTGCCAGTAGTATGGGGGCAGGCTTATCCTACGAGCAGTACTTC; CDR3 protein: CASSMGAGLSYEQYF
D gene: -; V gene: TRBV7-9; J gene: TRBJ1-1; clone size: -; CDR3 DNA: TGTGCCAGCAGCTTAAACAACAGGGTGAACACTGAAGCTTTCTTT; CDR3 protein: CASSLNNRVNTEAFF
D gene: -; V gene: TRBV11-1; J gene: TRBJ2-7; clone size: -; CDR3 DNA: TGTGCCAGCAGCTTAGTGTCAGTCTACGAGCAGTACTTC; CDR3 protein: CASSLVSVYEQYF